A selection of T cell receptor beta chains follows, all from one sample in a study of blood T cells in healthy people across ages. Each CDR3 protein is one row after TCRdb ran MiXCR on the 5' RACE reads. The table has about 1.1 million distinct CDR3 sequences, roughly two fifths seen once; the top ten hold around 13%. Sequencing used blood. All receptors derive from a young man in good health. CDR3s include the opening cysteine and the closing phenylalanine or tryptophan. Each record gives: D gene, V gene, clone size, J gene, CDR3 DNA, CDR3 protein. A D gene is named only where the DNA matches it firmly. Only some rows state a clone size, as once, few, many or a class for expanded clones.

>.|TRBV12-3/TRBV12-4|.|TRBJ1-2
TGTGCCAGCAGCGCTGCCGGGACACCGGATGGCTACACCTTC
CASSAAGTPDGYTF
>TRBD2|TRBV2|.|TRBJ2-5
TGTGCCAGCAGTGAACGGGGACTAGCGGAGAGCCAAGAGACCCAGTACTTC
CASSERGLAESQETQYF
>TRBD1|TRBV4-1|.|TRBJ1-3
TGCGCCAGCAGCTTTGGACAGGGGATCCTTACGGGAAACACCATATATTTT
CASSFGQGILTGNTIYF
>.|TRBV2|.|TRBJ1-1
TGTGCCAGCAGGTCACAGGCGGCGAACACTGAAGCTTTCTTT
CASRSQAANTEAFF
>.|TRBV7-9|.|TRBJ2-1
TGTGCCAGCCGTACTTCCCCCCAGGGAAGCTCCTACAATGAGCAGTTCTTC
CASRTSPQGSSYNEQFF
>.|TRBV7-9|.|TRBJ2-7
TGTGCCAGCAGCTGTCGGGGTGATCCCTACGAGCAGTACTTC
CASSCRGDPYEQYF
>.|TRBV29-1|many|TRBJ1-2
TGCAGCGTTGATGAGGACAGCCTTAACAATGGCTACACCTTC
CSVDEDSLNNGYTF
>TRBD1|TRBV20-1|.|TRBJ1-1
TGCAGTGCTGAACCGGGACAGGGGCAAAACGAGTGGTACACTGAAGCTTTCTTT
CSAEPGQGQNEWYTEAFF
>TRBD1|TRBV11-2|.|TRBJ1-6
TGTGCCAGCAGCCAGGACAGGGGAGGGGGTTATAGTAATTCACCCCTCCACTTT
CASSQDRGGGYSNSPLHF
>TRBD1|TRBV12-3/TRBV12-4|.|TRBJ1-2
TGTGCCAGCACTCGTACAGGGGGGACGTGGGGCTACACCTTC
CASTRTGGTWGYTF
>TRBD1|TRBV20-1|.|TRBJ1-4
TGCAGTGCTCAGACAGGGGGGAAGGAAAAACTGTTTTTT
CSAQTGGKEKLFF
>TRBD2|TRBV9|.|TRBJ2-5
TGTGCCAGCAGCGTAGGAACCGGGACTAGCGGGGGGACCCAGTACTTC
CASSVGTGTSGGTQYF
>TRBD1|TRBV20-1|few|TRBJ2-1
TGCAGTGCTAATGGGGGACAGTACGACAATGAGCAGTTCTTC
CSANGGQYDNEQFF
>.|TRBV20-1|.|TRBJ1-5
TGCAGTGCTAGTGAATCGCGAAACAGGTTTAGTAATCAGCCCCAGCATTTT
CSASESRNRFSNQPQHF
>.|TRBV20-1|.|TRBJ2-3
TGCAGTGCTAGAGAGAAAGGTACCACAGATACGCAGTATTTT
CSAREKGTTDTQYF
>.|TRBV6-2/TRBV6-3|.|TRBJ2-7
TGTGCCAGCAGTTACGCCGCCTACGAGCAGTACTTC
CASSYAAYEQYF
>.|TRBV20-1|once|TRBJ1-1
TGCAGTGCTCTTACCCGGGACATGGGGAAAGAAGCTTTCTTT
CSALTRDMGKEAFF
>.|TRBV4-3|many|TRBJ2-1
TGCGCCAGCAGCCAAGGCGGGGTAAGCTCCTACAATGAGCAGTTCTTC
CASSQGGVSSYNEQFF
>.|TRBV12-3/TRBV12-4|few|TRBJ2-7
TGTGCCAGCAGTTCCGGGAGCTTCTACGAGCAGTACTTC
CASSSGSFYEQYF
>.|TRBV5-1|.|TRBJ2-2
TGCGCCAGCAGCTTGGTGGAAGGATATGGCGGGGAGCTGTTTTTT
CASSLVEGYGGELFF
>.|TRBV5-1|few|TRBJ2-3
TGCGCCAGCAGCGCCATGGAGGTCGCAATTACAGATACGCAGTATTTT
CASSAMEVAITDTQYF
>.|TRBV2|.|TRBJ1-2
TGTGCCAGCAGTGAAGGGGTGGCAGGGCCCCCCTATGGCTACACCTTC
CASSEGVAGPPYGYTF
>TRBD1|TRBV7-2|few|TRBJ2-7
TGTGCCAGCAGCTCTTGGACAGGGCCCTACAATGAGCAGTACTTC
CASSSWTGPYNEQYF
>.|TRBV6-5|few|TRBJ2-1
TGTGCCAGCAGTTCCCCCGGGGGAAGTTACAATGAGCAGTTCTTC
CASSSPGGSYNEQFF
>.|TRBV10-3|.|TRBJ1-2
TGTGCCATCAGTGAGGGTCAGCGATATGGCTACACCTTC
CAISEGQRYGYTF
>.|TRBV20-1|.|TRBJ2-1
TGCAGTGCTAGAGATCTCGAGGATAGGGGACCGGGATACAATGAGCAGTTCTTC
CSARDLEDRGPGYNEQFF
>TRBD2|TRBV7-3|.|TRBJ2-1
TGTGCCAGCAGCTTAAATGCGGGGGGAACGAACAATGAGCAGTTCTTC
CASSLNAGGTNNEQFF
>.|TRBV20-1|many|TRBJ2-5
TGCAGTGCTCTTCAAGAGACCCAGTACTTC
CSALQETQYF
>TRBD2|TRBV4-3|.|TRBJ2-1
TGCGCCAGCAGCCAAGACGCTAGCGGACCCCACAATGAGCAGTTCTTC
CASSQDASGPHNEQFF
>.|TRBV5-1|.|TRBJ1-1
TGCGCCAGCAGCTTGGGAAGGGCGGGGAACACTGAAGCTTTCTTT
CASSLGRAGNTEAFF
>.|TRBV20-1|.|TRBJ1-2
TGCAGTGCTAACGGCCGGGCAGGGGAATTCTATGGCTACACCTTC
CSANGRAGEFYGYTF
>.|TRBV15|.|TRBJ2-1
TGTGCCACCAGCAGGAAGTCTGGAATAGGCAATGAGCAGTTCTTC
CATSRKSGIGNEQFF
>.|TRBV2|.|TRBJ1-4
TGTGCCAGCAGGCCGGTTGAGCTTGAAAAACTGTTTTTT
CASRPVELEKLFF
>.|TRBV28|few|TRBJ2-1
TGTGCCAGCAGTTTCCCTCAGGGGAGGGGTGAGCAGTTCTTC
CASSFPQGRGEQFF
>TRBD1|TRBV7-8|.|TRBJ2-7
TGTGCCAGCAGCCGGGGACAGAAGTACGAGCAGTACTTC
CASSRGQKYEQYF
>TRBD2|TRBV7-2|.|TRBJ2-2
TGTGCCAGCAGCTTTCGACTAGCGGGGGTGTTGGCACGAATCACCGGGGAGCTGTTTTTT
CASSFRLAGVLARITGELFF
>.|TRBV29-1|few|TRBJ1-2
TGCAGCGTTGTTGCTCAGGCAAACTATGGCTACACCTTC
CSVVAQANYGYTF
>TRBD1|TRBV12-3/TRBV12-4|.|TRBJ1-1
TGTGCCAGCAGTTCCCGTGGGACAGATAACACTGAAGCTTTCTTT
CASSSRGTDNTEAFF
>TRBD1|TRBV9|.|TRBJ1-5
TGTGCCAGCAGCGAGGGACAGGGATATGATCAGCCCCAGCATTTT
CASSEGQGYDQPQHF
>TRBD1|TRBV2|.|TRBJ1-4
TGTGCCAGCACCACCGACAGGGTTGAAAAACTGTTTTTT
CASTTDRVEKLFF
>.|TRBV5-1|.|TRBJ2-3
TGCGCCAGCTCCAGCGGAGCTACGCAGTATTTT
CASSSGATQYF
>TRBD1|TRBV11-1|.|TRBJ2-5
TGTGCCAGCAGCAAACAGGGGTCCCTGGAGGAGACCCAGTACTTC
CASSKQGSLEETQYF
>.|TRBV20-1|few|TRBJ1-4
TGCAGTGCTAGGGGGAGAGGGGATGAAAAACTGTTTTTT
CSARGRGDEKLFF
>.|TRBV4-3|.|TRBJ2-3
TGCGCCAGCAGCCAAGATGGAGGATTGCAGTCAGATACGCAGTATTTT
CASSQDGGLQSDTQYF
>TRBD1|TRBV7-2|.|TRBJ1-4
TGTGCCAGCAGCTTAGCGCGGGACAGTAATGAAAAACTGTTTTTT
CASSLARDSNEKLFF
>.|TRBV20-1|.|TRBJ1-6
TGCAGTGCGACGTTCGCGGATAATTCACCCCTCCACTTT
CSATFADNSPLHF
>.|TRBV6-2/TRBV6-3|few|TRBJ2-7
TGTGCCAGCAGTTACGGGCAGCTCTACGAGCAGTACTTC
CASSYGQLYEQYF
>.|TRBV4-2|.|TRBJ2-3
TGTGCCAGCAGCCAAGCCTCGACTAGGGTGAGCACAGATACGCAGTATTTT
CASSQASTRVSTDTQYF
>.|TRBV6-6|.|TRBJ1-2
TGTGCCAGCAGTTACTCGGTCAGGACCTATGGCTACACCTTC
CASSYSVRTYGYTF
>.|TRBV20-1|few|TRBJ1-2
TGCAGTGCTAGTCCTATCGGGCTCCAGGGCCTCGCCTATGGCTACACCTTC
CSASPIGLQGLAYGYTF
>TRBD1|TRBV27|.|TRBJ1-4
TGTGCCCGCAGCCAGGACAGGGGCTTGTGGTTTTTT
CARSQDRGLWFF
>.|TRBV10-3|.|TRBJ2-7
TGTGCCATCAGTTCAACGGGACAAAGCTACGAGCAGTACTTC
CAISSTGQSYEQYF
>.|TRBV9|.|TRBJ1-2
TGTGCCAGCACCCCGAGACCCGTTTACGGGGACTATGGCTACACCTTC
CASTPRPVYGDYGYTF
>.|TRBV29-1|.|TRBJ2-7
TGCAGCGTTGACATCAATGAGCAGTACTTC
CSVDINEQYF
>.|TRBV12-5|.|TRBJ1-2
TGTGCTAGTGGTTTGTCGGCACTCAATGGCTACACCTTC
CASGLSALNGYTF
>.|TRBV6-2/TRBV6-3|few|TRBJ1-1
TGTGCCAGCAGCCTACCCGGACCGGCCATGAACACTGAAGCTTTCTTT
CASSLPGPAMNTEAFF
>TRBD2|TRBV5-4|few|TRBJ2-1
TGTGCCAGCAGCCGATCCACTAGCGGGGGTTTCAATGAGCAGTTCTTC
CASSRSTSGGFNEQFF
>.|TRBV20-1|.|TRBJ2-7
TGCAGTGCTAGAGATCAGGTCAGATCCTACGAGCAGTACTTC
CSARDQVRSYEQYF
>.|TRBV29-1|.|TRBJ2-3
TGCAGTACAGGGTCAGATACGCAGTATTTT
CSTGSDTQYF
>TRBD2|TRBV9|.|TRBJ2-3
TGTGCCAGCAGCGTACTAGCGGAGGGTACAGATACGCAGTATTTT
CASSVLAEGTDTQYF